The clone carrying this T cell receptor beta chain was seen a single time. Sample time point: baseline, week 1 (first vaccination visit). Described treatment: pre-vaccination baseline after standard-of-care therapy. New WHO grade 3 or 4 IDH1-mutant, ATRX-lost astrocytomas were present in all donors. The V end was cut by 6 bases, the J end by 2 bases, with 10 bases between. This CDR3 has 13 amino acids. Germline V gene sequence: CDR1 LGHNT, CDR2 FRNRAP. This entry is derived from a study of a mutant IDH1 vaccine in newly diagnosed glioma. The assay was immunoSEQ multiplex PCR, and TCRdb's table has in-frame clones only and misses some. This table holds more than 80,000 clones, 83% found once.

The clonotype was recovered from a woman aged 45-60 years with glioma. Material: PBMCs, obtained from a glioma patient treated with radiotherapy, temozolomide or both. The chain carries TRBV12-5 and TRBJ2-5; D tentatively fits TRBD1 or TRBD2 (5 bases each). CDR3 DNA: TGTGCTAGTGGGGGGACCTTACAAGAGACCCAGTACTTC. Encoded protein: CASGGTLQETQYF.